This is a list of T cell receptor beta chains from one sample in a study of blood T cell repertoires in COVID-19. Profiling relied on immunoSEQ multiplex PCR, and the TCRdb table lists in-frame clones only, not all of them. The repertoire has about 79,000 clones, 85% to 90% of them found once; the top ten carry approximately 15%. Specimen: peripheral blood. The receptors originated from a man aged 70-80 years with active or convalescent COVID-19. The CDR3 runs from the conserved cysteine through the conserved F or W. D genes are given only for firm matches. A clone size is listed for some rows: how often the clone was seen (once, few, many), or a class if it is expanded.

d_call cdr3_length j_call v_call clone_size cdr3_aa cdr3_nt
TRBD1 15 TRBJ2-1 TRBV11-2 - CASSQSGTGGNEQFF TGTGCCAGCAGCCAATCCGGGACAGGGGGCAATGAGCAGTTCTTC
TRBD1 14 TRBJ1-1 TRBV6-2/TRBV6-3 - CASSTGQMNTEAFF TGTGCCAGCAGTACGGGACAGATGAACACTGAAGCTTTCTTT
- 16 TRBJ1-2 TRBV9 few CASSVVIEATEGGYTF TGTGCCAGCAGCGTAGTTATCGAGGCGACTGAGGGAGGCTACACCTTC
TRBD1 13 TRBJ2-7 TRBV25-1 - CASRTGGSYEQYF TGTGCCAGCAGGACAGGGGGCTCCTACGAGCAGTACTTC
TRBD1 15 TRBJ2-5 TRBV27 - CASSMTGGEWETQYF TGTGCCAGCAGTATGACAGGGGGCGAATGGGAGACCCAGTACTTC
- 10 TRBJ1-2 TRBV2 - CASSESQATF TGTGCCAGCAGTGAGTCCCAGGCGACGTTC
- 13 TRBJ2-7 TRBV9 - CASSRDLSYEQYF TGTGCCAGCAGCCGGGATTTATCCTACGAGCAGTACTTC
- 14 TRBJ2-5 TRBV6-2/TRBV6-3 few CASSYRGPGETQYF TGTGCCAGCAGTTACCGAGGGCCGGGGGAGACCCAGTACTTC
- 13 TRBJ2-7 TRBV5-1 hyperexpanded CASSLDIVYEQYF TGCGCCAGCAGCTTGGATATTGTTTACGAGCAGTACTTC
- 14 TRBJ2-5 TRBV7-2 - CASSSRTVLKTQYF TGTGCCAGCAGCTCGAGGACAGTTTTGAAGACCCAGTACTTC
TRBD1 15 TRBJ2-5 TRBV6-5 - CASSSARGRLETQYF TGTGCCAGCAGTTCTGCCAGGGGGCGACTGGAGACCCAGTACTTC
- 13 TRBJ2-1 TRBV2 - CASRVETYNEQFF TGTGCCAGCAGGGTAGAAACGTACAATGAGCAGTTCTTC
- 14 TRBJ2-1 TRBV5-1 - CASSLGSSEDEQFF TGCGCCAGCAGCTTGGGCTCTAGCGAAGATGAGCAGTTCTTC
TRBD1 15 TRBJ1-5 TRBV24-1 - CATSDDRADGLAQHF TGTGCCACCAGTGACGACAGGGCCGACGGGTTGGCCCAGCATTTT
TRBD1 15 TRBJ2-2 TRBV2 - CASRTGGVGTGELFF TGTGCCAGCAGGACAGGGGGCGTGGGGACCGGGGAGCTGTTTTTT
- 14 TRBJ1-1 TRBV9 - CASSASNMNTEAFF TGTGCCAGCAGCGCAAGCAATATGAACACTGAAGCTTTCTTT
TRBD1 15 TRBJ1-5 TRBV5-5 - CASSLGGTGNQPQHF TGTGCCAGCAGCTTGGGCGGGACAGGGAATCAGCCCCAGCATTTT
- 15 TRBJ1-4 TRBV4-3 - CASSQDYGVVEKLFF TGCGCCAGCAGCCAAGATTACGGGGTGGTTGAAAAACTGTTTTTT
TRBD2 15 TRBJ2-5 TRBV7-6 - CASSPYGRVQETQYF TGTGCCAGCAGCCCCTATGGGAGGGTCCAGGAGACCCAGTACTTC
- 11 TRBJ1-1 TRBV29-1 once CSVYDGPEAFF TGCAGCGTTTATGATGGCCCTGAAGCTTTCTTT
TRBD2 21 TRBJ2-3 TRBV6-2/TRBV6-3 - CASSYPGLAGGTDNRTDTQYF TGTGCCAGCAGTTACCCGGGACTAGCGGGAGGCACCGATAATCGCACAGATACGCAGTATTTT
TRBD1 13 TRBJ1-5 TRBV10-3 - CAIGTADNQPQHF TGTGCCATCGGGACAGCGGACAATCAGCCCCAGCATTTT
TRBD2 15 TRBJ2-2 TRBV2 - CASSVASGRIGELFF TGTGCCAGCAGTGTAGCTAGCGGGAGAATCGGGGAGCTGTTTTTT